The clone carrying this T cell receptor beta chain has a single count. Its antigen is unidentified. The data belong to a study of cytomegalovirus exposure and HLA in healthy donors. For the study at large: The platform used for the 95 to 150 validation repertoires matched that of the 666 first-cohort repertoires, a later analysis reported. Study-level findings and limits: Reported results showed that the classifier diagnosed cytomegalovirus status with high specificity and sensitivity. Despite most TCR sequences being rare, some public TCRs occurred in many donors. Cytomegalovirus-associated status was assigned to around 160 TCR beta chains.

The table came from immunoSEQ multiplex PCR; TCRdb's copy has only in-frame clones and leaves some out. The data contain tens of thousands of clones, 96% of them singletons. The germline CDR1 and CDR2 sequences are SGHTA and FQGNSA. With 2 bases removed from V and 3 bases from J, the gap between germline ends came to 4 bases. The CDR3 extends over 12 amino acids. V gene TRBV7-2 combines with J gene TRBJ1-1; D is ambiguous. The source of this sequence is a man aged 18 to 35 in good health and CMV-seronegative. The sequenced sample was PBMCs. CDR3 residues: CASSLLDTEAFF. The CDR3 DNA reads as TGTGCCAGCAGCTTACTAGACACTGAAGCTTTCTTT.